This T cell receptor beta chain is from a study of blood T cell repertoires in COVID-19. Sequencing used immunoSEQ multiplex PCR; TCRdb keeps in-frame clones, though not all of them. The data hold around 230,000 clones, with roughly 87% observed a single time. Germline V CDR1 and CDR2: LNHNV, YYDKDF (reference sequence). Trimming shortened V by 2 bases and J by 6 bases, and 11 bases separated the two germline ends. The CDR3 consists of 14 residues. The sequence derives from a man between 60 and 75 years old who had recovered from COVID-19. The rearrangement links TRBV15 to TRBJ2-1; TRBD1 might be the D (6 bases). The source material was peripheral blood. The CDR3 loop is CATSRSLDSNEQFF. CDR3 DNA sequence: TGTGCCACCAGCAGATCCCTGGACAGCAATGAGCAGTTCTTC.